Many counts were recorded for the clone carrying this TCR beta chain. The data were taken from a study of regulatory T cells in long-lasting Graves disease. The authors built TCR beta libraries using iRepertoire HTBI primers and Arm-PCR of CDR3 regions. TCRdb itself ran the multiplex PCR reads through MiXCR, one entry per CDR3 protein. The sample includes 200,000 to 250,000 distinct CDR3 sequences, roughly 19% of them seen just once. The time point denotes: newly diagnosed GD, antithyroid drugs for less than 3 months. Following extraction of RNA from PBMCs, that RNA was used to make the TCR library. Trimming removed 3 bases from V and 6 bases from J, with 11 bases in between. The CDR3 sequence is 14 residues long. CDR1 and CDR2 from the germline V gene are MNHEY and SVGAGI. The sample was also reused in another study, on T cells in Graves' hyperthyroidism and ophthalmopathy.

The gene calls are TRBV6-5 and TRBJ1-4, with D hard to call. The receptor's source is a woman aged 30 to 39 with Graves disease. The sample here was peripheral blood mononuclear cells (PBMCs), taken at new diagnosis, from a patient treated with antithyroid drugs. CDR3 in DNA: TGTGCCAGCAGTTATCTGGGTCAGGATGAAAAACTGTTTTTT. This codes for CASSYLGQDEKLFF.